Sequencing of this T cell receptor beta chain was carried out in a study of CD4+ T cells in melanoma. The study, taken as a whole, reports: A reported correlation linked neoantigen-specific CD4+ T cells to CD8+, macrophage and B cell function.

Libraries were prepared by immunoSEQ multiplex PCR; TCRdb keeps only in-frame clonotypes and omits some of them. The data hold just over 14,000 clones, with 63% observed a single time. A note on this clone: Its antigen is not identified.

The CDR3 is 12 amino acids. Germline-derived CDR1 and CDR2 are SNHLY and FYNNEI. Trimming removed 4 bases from V and 7 bases from J, with 10 bases in between. This TCR was recovered from a human donor with melanoma. The chain combines TRBV2 with TRBJ1-2; D possibly corresponds to TRBD1 (5 bases). Sequencing used cells from a culture (not recorded whether cultured in vitro). CDR3 in amino acids: CASSAHRIGYTF. CDR3 sequence (DNA): TGTGCCAGCAGTGCCCACAGGATTGGCTACACCTTC.